This TCR beta chain was identified during a study of blood T cell repertoires in COVID-19. Study-level background: Acute and convalescent COVID-19 samples came from the United States, Italy and Spain. In each case, the material was cDNA or gDNA derived from T cells, B-cell-depleted T cells, or PBMCs.

Original processing methods: Reference gene primer amplification in the assay estimated nucleated cell counts. Sequencing used immunoSEQ multiplex PCR; TCRdb keeps in-frame clones, though not all of them. Clonal size and the V and J genes are those of that table, whereas D and trimming came from the DNA. The data contain 80,000 to 100,000 clones, 90% of them singletons. V trimming: 3 bases; J trimming: 7 bases; junction bases outside the gene matches: 4. This CDR3 has 13 amino acids. The germline V gene has CDR1 SGHRS and CDR2 YFSETQ. The chain is built from TRBV5-1 and TRBJ1-1, with 9 bases fitting TRBD1. Sequences were obtained from peripheral blood. The sequence was obtained from a man aged 55-75 years with acute or convalescent COVID-19. This CDR3 reads CASSSRQGGEAFF. The CDR3 nucleotides read TGCGCCAGCAGCTCTAGACAGGGGGGTGAAGCTTTCTTT.